This is a list of T cell receptor beta chains from one sample in a study of Ad26.COV2.S vaccination and SARS-CoV-2 variants. Some clones are missing from TCRdb's copy, which holds only in-frame ones; the method was immunoSEQ multiplex PCR. The profile covers around 300,000 clones, with 85% to 90% appearing a single time and approximately 5.8% taken by the ten largest. Sequenced material: peripheral blood, taken in a trial of Ad26.COV2.S vaccine versus placebo. The origin of the receptors is a person aged 18 to 65 who received the Ad26.COV2.S COVID-19 vaccine or a placebo. Each CDR3 is given without its conserved first and last residue. A D gene is named only where the DNA matches it firmly.

d_gene	v_gene	j_gene	CDR3aa
TRBD1	TRBV13	TRBJ2-7	ASSSITMTGQSSYEQY
-	TRBV4-3	TRBJ1-1	ASSQAGKLGQNTGAF
TRBD2	TRBV11-2	TRBJ2-1	ASSLVRTRETNEQF
-	TRBV30	TRBJ1-4	AWSRDLNEKLF
-	TRBV7-9	TRBJ2-7	ASSASTYEQY
-	TRBV5-1	TRBJ2-7	ASSYWQENYEQY
-	TRBV5-6	TRBJ2-2	ASSLSLARLSTGELF
-	TRBV19	TRBJ2-2	ASSPTGTGELF
-	TRBV3-1/TRBV3-2	TRBJ1-2	ASSQAMTAYGYT
-	TRBV6-2/TRBV6-3	TRBJ1-2	ASSSTGMKDYGYT
-	TRBV6-5	TRBJ1-1	ASSRADPSTEAF
-	TRBV28	TRBJ1-5	ASTESDQPQH
-	TRBV7-8	TRBJ1-3	ASSQQAHSGNTIY
-	TRBV4-3	TRBJ2-7	ASSQDFWDLQY
-	TRBV6-5	TRBJ2-1	ASSLPGTTYNEQF
-	TRBV7-9	TRBJ1-1	ASSLDVAPEAF
-	TRBV7-6	TRBJ2-1	ASSLALDWIGEQF
-	TRBV27	TRBJ1-1	ASSPSTGFTEAF
-	TRBV4-2	TRBJ1-4	ASSQDEKLF
TRBD1	TRBV7-2	TRBJ1-6	ASSPGTGARGSPLH
TRBD1	TRBV19	TRBJ2-2	ASRTGSTGELF
TRBD1	TRBV11-3	TRBJ1-2	ASSGAGGNGYT